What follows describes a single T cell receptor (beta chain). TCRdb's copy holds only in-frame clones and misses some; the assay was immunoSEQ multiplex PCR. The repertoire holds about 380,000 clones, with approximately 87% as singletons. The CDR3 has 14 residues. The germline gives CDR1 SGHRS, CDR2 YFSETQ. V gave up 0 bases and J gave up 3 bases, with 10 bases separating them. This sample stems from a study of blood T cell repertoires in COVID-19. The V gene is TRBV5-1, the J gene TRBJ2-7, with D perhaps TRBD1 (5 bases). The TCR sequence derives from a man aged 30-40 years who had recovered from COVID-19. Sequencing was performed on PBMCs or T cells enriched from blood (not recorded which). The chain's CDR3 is CASSLDRTLYEQYF. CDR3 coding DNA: TGCGCCAGCAGCTTGGATAGGACACTCTACGAGCAGTACTTC. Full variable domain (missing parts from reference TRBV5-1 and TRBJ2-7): KAGVTQTPRYLIKTRGQQVTLSCSPISGHRSVSWYQQTPGQGLQFLFEYFSETQRNKGNFPGRFSGRQFSNSRSEMNVSTLELGDSALYLCASSLDRTLYEQYFGPGTRLTVT.